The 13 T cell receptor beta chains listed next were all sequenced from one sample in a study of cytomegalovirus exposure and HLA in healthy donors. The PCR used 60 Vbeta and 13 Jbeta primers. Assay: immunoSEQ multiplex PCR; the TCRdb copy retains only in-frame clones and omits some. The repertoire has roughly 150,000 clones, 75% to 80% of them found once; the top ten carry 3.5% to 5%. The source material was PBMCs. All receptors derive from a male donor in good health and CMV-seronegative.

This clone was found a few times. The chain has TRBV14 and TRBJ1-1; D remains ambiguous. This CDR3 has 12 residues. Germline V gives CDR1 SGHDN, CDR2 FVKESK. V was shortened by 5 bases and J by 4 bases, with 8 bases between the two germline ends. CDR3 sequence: CASSYVSTEAFF. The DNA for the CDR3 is TGTGCCAGCAGCTACGTTAGCACTGAAGCTTTCTTT.

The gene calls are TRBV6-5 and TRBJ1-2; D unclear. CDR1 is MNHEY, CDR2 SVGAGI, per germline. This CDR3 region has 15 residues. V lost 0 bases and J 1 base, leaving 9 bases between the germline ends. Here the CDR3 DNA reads TGTGCCAGCAGTTACTCGGCCAGCGGTAACTATGGCTACACCTTC. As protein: CASSYSASGNYGYTF.

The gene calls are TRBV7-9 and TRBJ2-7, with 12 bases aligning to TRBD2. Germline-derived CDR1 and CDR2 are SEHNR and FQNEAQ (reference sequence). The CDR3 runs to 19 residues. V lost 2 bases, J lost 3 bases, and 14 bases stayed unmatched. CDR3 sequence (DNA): TGTGCCAGCAGCTTAAGTCCCGGAGGGGCTAGCGGGAGGGTCTACGAGCAGTACTTC. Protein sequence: CASSLSPGGASGRVYEQYF.

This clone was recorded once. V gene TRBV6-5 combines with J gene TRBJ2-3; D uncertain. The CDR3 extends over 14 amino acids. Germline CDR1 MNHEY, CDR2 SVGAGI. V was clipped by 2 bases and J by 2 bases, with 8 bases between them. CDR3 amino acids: CASSYGWATDTQYF. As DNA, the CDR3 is TGTGCCAGCAGTTACGGATGGGCCACAGATACGCAGTATTTT.

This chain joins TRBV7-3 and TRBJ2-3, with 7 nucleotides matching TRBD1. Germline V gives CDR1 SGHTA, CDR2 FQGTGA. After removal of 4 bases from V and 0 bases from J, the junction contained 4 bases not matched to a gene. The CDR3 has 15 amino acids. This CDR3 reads CASSYGTDSTDTQYF. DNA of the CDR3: TGTGCCAGCAGCTATGGGACAGACAGCACAGATACGCAGTATTTT.

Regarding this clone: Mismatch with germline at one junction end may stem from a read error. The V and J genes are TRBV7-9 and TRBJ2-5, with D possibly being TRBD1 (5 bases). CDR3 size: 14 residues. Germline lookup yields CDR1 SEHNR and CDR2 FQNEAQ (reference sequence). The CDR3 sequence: CSSSPLGEEETQYF. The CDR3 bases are TGTTCCAGCAGCCCCCTAGGGGAAGAAGAGACCCAGTACTTC. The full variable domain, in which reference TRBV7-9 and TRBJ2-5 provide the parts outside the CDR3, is DTGVSQNPRHKITKRGQNVTFRCDPISEHNRLYWYRQTLGQGPEFLTYFQNEAQLEKSRLLSDRFSAERPKGSFSTLEIQRTEQGDSAMYLCSSSPLGEEETQYFGPGTRLLVL.

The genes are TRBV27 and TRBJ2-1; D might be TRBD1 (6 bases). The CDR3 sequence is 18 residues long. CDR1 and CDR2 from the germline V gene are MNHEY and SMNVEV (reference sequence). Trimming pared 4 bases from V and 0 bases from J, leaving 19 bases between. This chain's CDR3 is CASSSPIIRGSSYNEQFF. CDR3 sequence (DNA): TGTGCCAGCAGTTCCCCCATTATCAGGGGTAGCTCCTACAATGAGCAGTTCTTC.

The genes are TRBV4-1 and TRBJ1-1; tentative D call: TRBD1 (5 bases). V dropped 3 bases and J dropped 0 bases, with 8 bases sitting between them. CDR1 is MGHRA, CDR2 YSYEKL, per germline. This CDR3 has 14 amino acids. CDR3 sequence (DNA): TGCGCCAGCAGCCATACAGGAGTGAACACTGAAGCTTTCTTT. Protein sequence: CASSHTGVNTEAFF.

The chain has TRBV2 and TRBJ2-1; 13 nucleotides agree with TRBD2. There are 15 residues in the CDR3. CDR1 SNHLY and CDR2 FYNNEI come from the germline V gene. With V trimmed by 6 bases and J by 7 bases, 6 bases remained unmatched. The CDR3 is CASRYGTSGTNEQFF. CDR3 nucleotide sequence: TGTGCCAGCAGGTACGGGACTAGCGGGACAAATGAGCAGTTCTTC. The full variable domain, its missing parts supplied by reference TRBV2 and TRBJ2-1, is EPEVTQTPSHQVTQMGQEVILRCVPISNHLYFYWYRQILGQKVEFLVSFYNNEISEKSEIFDDQFSVERPDGSNFTLKIRSTKLEDSAMYFCASRYGTSGTNEQFFGPGTRLTVL.

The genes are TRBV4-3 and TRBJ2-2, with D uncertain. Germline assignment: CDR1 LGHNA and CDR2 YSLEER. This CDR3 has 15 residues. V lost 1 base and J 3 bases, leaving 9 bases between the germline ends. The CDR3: CASSQVDLDTGELFF. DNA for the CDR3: TGCGCCAGCAGCCAAGTCGACTTAGACACCGGGGAGCTGTTTTTT.

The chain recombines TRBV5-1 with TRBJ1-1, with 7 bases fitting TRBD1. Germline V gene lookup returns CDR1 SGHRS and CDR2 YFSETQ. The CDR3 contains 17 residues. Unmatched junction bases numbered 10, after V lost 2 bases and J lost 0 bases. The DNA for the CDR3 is TGCGCCAGCAGCTTTACCCCACAGGGGCTCATGAACACTGAAGCTTTCTTT. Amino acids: CASSFTPQGLMNTEAFF.

CDR3: CASSLRNTEAFF. The CDR3 nucleotides are TGCGCCAGCAGCCTCCGTAACACTGAAGCTTTCTTT. The gene calls are TRBV5-1 and TRBJ1-1; D is unresolved. V was cut by 4 bases and J by 2 bases, with 6 bases left in between. Germline values: CDR1 SGHRS, CDR2 YFSETQ. This CDR3 spans 12 amino acids.

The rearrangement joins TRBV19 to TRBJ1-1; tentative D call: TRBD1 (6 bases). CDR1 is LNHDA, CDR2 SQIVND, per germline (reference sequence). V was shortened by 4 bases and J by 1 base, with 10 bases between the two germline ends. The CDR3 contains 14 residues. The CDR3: CASSTRGQNTEAFF. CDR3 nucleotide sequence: TGTGCCAGTAGTACACGGGGACAGAACACTGAAGCTTTCTTT.